The rows below give T cell receptor beta chains drawn from one sample of a study of T-cell reconstitution after alpha-beta-depleted transplantation in children. In TCRdb, the PCR reads were re-called with MiXCR into one record per CDR3 protein. The sample records 490,000 or so distinct CDR3 sequences, approximately 12% being singletons. The specimen comprised PBMCs from the stem cell graft donor, sampled from the stem cell graft. The receptor source for this set is a human donor who donated a stem cell graft to a child with combined immunodeficiency. Both conserved end residues are part of each CDR3. A D gene is named only where the DNA matches it firmly. Clone size is stated in some rows and not others, as once, few, many or a class when expanded.

TRBV7-9	.	.	TRBJ2-7	CASSSSRQIFGEQYF	TGTGCCAGCAGCTCCTCTCGACAGATCTTTGGCGAGCAGTACTTC
TRBV6-2/TRBV6-3	TRBD2	many	TRBJ2-3	CASSSQGLAGPTDTQYF	TGTGCCAGCAGTTCACAAGGACTAGCGGGACCCACAGATACGCAGTATTTT
TRBV7-8	.	.	TRBJ2-7	CASSLAGSRRFSYEQYF	TGTGCCAGCAGCTTAGCTGGTAGCCGGAGATTTTCCTACGAGCAGTACTTC
TRBV12-3/TRBV12-4	.	many	TRBJ2-2	CASSLGTPNTGELFF	TGTGCCAGCAGTTTGGGGACACCGAACACCGGGGAGCTGTTTTTT
TRBV29-1	TRBD2	many	TRBJ2-1	CSVERGGLDEQFF	TGCAGCGTTGAGCGGGGGGGCCTCGATGAGCAGTTCTTC
TRBV19	TRBD1	few	TRBJ2-1	CASSRTGQFDNEQFF	TGTGCCAGTAGCCGGACAGGCCAGTTCGACAATGAGCAGTTCTTC
TRBV24-1	.	many	TRBJ2-1	CATSDPSPNQINYNEQFF	TGTGCCACCAGTGATCCCTCACCTAACCAGATCAACTACAATGAGCAGTTCTTC
TRBV27	TRBD1	few	TRBJ2-7	CASNHRGDPYEQYF	TGTGCCAGCAATCACAGGGGAGATCCCTACGAGCAGTACTTC
TRBV18	TRBD1	.	TRBJ2-5	CASSQNQGARETQYF	TGTGCCAGCTCTCAGAATCAGGGGGCCAGAGAGACCCAGTACTTC
TRBV20-1	TRBD2	.	TRBJ2-7	CSASYGRRYEQYF	TGCAGTGCTAGTTACGGGAGGAGGTACGAGCAGTACTTC
TRBV3-1	.	few	TRBJ1-2	CASSQGFEGDYGYTF	TGTGCCAGCAGCCAAGGGTTTGAGGGGGACTATGGCTACACCTTC
TRBV10-3	TRBD1	.	TRBJ1-2	CAISGDRGRGYTF	TGTGCCATCTCTGGCGACAGGGGGCGCGGCTACACCTTC
TRBV12-3/TRBV12-4	TRBD2	.	TRBJ2-1	CASSLSDINEAGGINEQFF	TGTGCCAGCAGTTTATCGGACATAAACGAAGCGGGAGGGATCAATGAGCAGTTCTTC
TRBV6-5	TRBD1	.	TRBJ2-5	CASSWDRYQETQYF	TGTGCCAGCAGTTGGGACAGGTACCAAGAGACCCAGTACTTC
TRBV12-3/TRBV12-4	TRBD1	.	TRBJ2-2	CASRTGGWISGELFF	TGTGCCAGCAGGACAGGGGGCTGGATCAGCGGGGAGCTGTTTTTT
TRBV11-2	.	few	TRBJ2-1	CASSSGGGQFF	TGTGCCAGCAGCTCAGGGGGGGGGCAGTTCTTC
TRBV20-1	.	.	TRBJ2-2	CSASWGGGGELFF	TGCAGTGCTAGTTGGGGGGGCGGCGGGGAGCTGTTTTTT
TRBV21-1	.	few	TRBJ2-1	CASSKGRVMASGSLDEQFF	TGTGCCAGCAGCAAAGGGAGGGTGATGGCTAGCGGGAGTCTCGATGAGCAGTTCTTC
TRBV20-1	TRBD1	many	TRBJ1-6	CSAIRDRGSPLHF	TGCAGTGCTATCCGGGACAGGGGTTCACCCCTCCACTTT
TRBV9	.	medium-sized	TRBJ2-7	CASSVDWISSYEQYF	TGTGCCAGCAGCGTTGACTGGATAAGCTCCTACGAGCAGTACTTC
TRBV12-3/TRBV12-4	.	few	TRBJ1-5	CASSLRLSDRYNQPQHF	TGTGCCAGCAGTTTACGTTTATCGGACAGATACAATCAGCCCCAGCATTTT
TRBV19	.	.	TRBJ2-5	CASNQAGSGTQYF	TGTGCCAGCAACCAAGCGGGTTCTGGGACCCAGTACTTC
TRBV24-1	TRBD2	many	TRBJ2-3	CATSERTSWDYTDTQYF	TGTGCCACCAGTGAGAGGACTAGCTGGGACTACACAGATACGCAGTATTTT
TRBV6-1	.	.	TRBJ1-1	CASGIGTESFF	TGTGCCAGCGGCATAGGCACTGAATCTTTCTTT
TRBV4-2	.	many	TRBJ2-5	CATADHMAETQYF	TGTGCCACCGCGGACCACATGGCAGAGACCCAGTACTTC
TRBV7-9	TRBD1	many	TRBJ2-7	CASSSPDRGGSYEQYF	TGTGCCAGCAGCTCCCCGGACAGGGGGGGCTCCTACGAGCAGTACTTC
TRBV7-8	TRBD2	.	TRBJ2-1	CASSLVGGGAYNEQFF	TGTGCCAGCAGCCTAGTGGGCGGGGGGGCCTACAATGAGCAGTTCTTC
TRBV7-3	.	.	TRBJ2-2	CASSLEPLSTGELFF	TGTGCCAGCAGCTTAGAGCCACTGAGCACCGGGGAGCTGTTTTTT
TRBV7-2	.	many	TRBJ2-7	CASSFLSYEQYF	TGTGCCAGCAGCTTCCTCTCCTACGAGCAGTACTTC
TRBV6-2/TRBV6-3	.	many	TRBJ2-6	CASSYWVSGANVLTF	TGTGCCAGCAGTTATTGGGTCTCTGGGGCCAACGTCCTGACTTTC
TRBV12-3/TRBV12-4	.	.	TRBJ2-7	CASSLEGPYERYF	TGTGCCAGCAGTTTAGAAGGGCCCTACGAGCGGTACTTC
TRBV10-2	.	few	TRBJ1-1	CASSESIANTEAFF	TGCGCCAGCAGTGAGTCGATAGCGAACACTGAAGCTTTCTTT
TRBV6-2/TRBV6-3	.	.	TRBJ2-3	CASSLFPADTQYF	TGTGCCAGCAGCCTTTTCCCCGCAGATACGCAGTATTTT
TRBV20-1	.	few	TRBJ1-2	CSANVNYGYTF	TGCAGTGCTAATGTTAACTATGGCTACACCTTC
TRBV29-1	.	few	TRBJ1-4	CSVGQGSTNEKLFF	TGCAGCGTTGGTCAGGGGTCAACTAATGAAAAACTGTTTTTT
TRBV5-1	TRBD2	.	TRBJ2-4	CASSLLAEGAKNIQYF	TGCGCCAGCAGCCTACTAGCGGAGGGAGCCAAAAACATTCAGTACTTC
TRBV7-9	.	.	TRBJ1-1	CASSRSSRYTEAFF	TGTGCCAGCAGCCGGTCGAGCAGATACACTGAAGCTTTCTTT
TRBV20-1	TRBD1	few	TRBJ1-2	CSAHSRTGRIYGYTF	TGCAGTGCCCATTCCCGGACAGGGCGAATCTATGGCTACACCTTC
TRBV4-2	.	few	TRBJ2-3	CASSQAWGTDTQYF	TGTGCCAGCAGCCAAGCCTGGGGCACAGATACGCAGTATTTT
TRBV28	.	.	TRBJ2-2	CASRALLVANTGELFF	TGTGCCAGCAGGGCCCTTCTGGTCGCGAACACCGGGGAGCTGTTTTTT
TRBV20-1	TRBD2	few	TRBJ2-1	CSASRLAGISYNEQFF	TGCAGTGCTAGTAGGCTAGCGGGAATCTCCTACAATGAGCAGTTCTTC
TRBV6-1	TRBD1	many	TRBJ2-1	CASSEGTGGYNEQFF	TGTGCCAGCAGTGAAGGGACAGGGGGCTACAATGAGCAGTTCTTC
TRBV2	.	.	TRBJ2-2	CASWWGNTGELFF	TGTGCCAGCTGGTGGGGAAACACCGGGGAGCTGTTTTTT
TRBV12-3/TRBV12-4	.	many	TRBJ1-2	CASSLRGYGYTF	TGTGCCAGCAGTTTACGAGGATATGGCTACACCTTC
TRBV7-8	.	.	TRBJ2-3	CASSLMGRTDTQYF	TGTGCCAGCAGCTTAATGGGTAGAACAGATACGCAGTATTTT
TRBV28	TRBD2	few	TRBJ2-3	CASSPLRTSGGRTDTQYF	TGTGCCAGCAGTCCACTCCGGACTAGCGGGGGTAGGACAGATACGCAGTATTTT
TRBV4-1	TRBD1	.	TRBJ2-7	CASSQTPDRTYEQYF	TGCGCCAGCAGCCAAACGCCGGACAGGACGTACGAGCAGTACTTC
TRBV6-1	.	many	TRBJ2-1	CASRPRGSRIDEQFF	TGTGCCAGCAGGCCCCGGGGCAGCCGTATCGATGAGCAGTTCTTC
TRBV7-2	.	many	TRBJ2-2	CASSLTPTDIPGELFF	TGTGCCAGCTCCTTGACGCCCACGGACATCCCCGGGGAGCTGTTTTTT
TRBV4-2	.	many	TRBJ2-7	CASSQGGGSSYEQYF	TGTGCCAGCAGCCAAGGCGGGGGCTCCTCCTACGAGCAGTACTTC
TRBV29-1	.	.	TRBJ1-5	CSVGGDRTQPQHF	TGCAGCGTTGGAGGAGACAGAACCCAGCCCCAGCATTTT
TRBV25-1	.	.	TRBJ1-5	CASSESSTESNQPQHF	TGTGCCAGCAGTGAATCCTCAACTGAAAGCAATCAGCCCCAGCATTTT
TRBV6-2/TRBV6-3	.	few	TRBJ2-7	CASSYSKERALDEQYF	TGTGCCAGCAGTTACTCGAAGGAGCGGGCTTTGGACGAGCAGTACTTC
TRBV29-1	.	many	TRBJ2-1	CSVRTALNEQFF	TGCAGCGTGAGGACAGCCCTCAATGAGCAGTTCTTC
TRBV14	.	.	TRBJ1-2	CASSQVGAYGYTF	TGTGCCAGCAGCCAAGTAGGGGCTTATGGCTACACCTTC